This TCR beta chain was identified during a study of blood T cell repertoires in COVID-19. Across the whole study: Whether acute or convalescent, the COVID-19 samples came from the United States, Italy and Spain. T cells, B-cell-depleted T cells, or PBMCs provided the cDNA or gDNA that served as material.

There are 13 residues in the CDR3. Germline V gives CDR1 GTSNPN, CDR2 SVGIG (reference sequence). V shed 3 bases and J 7 bases; nucleotides not matched to a gene: 6. Original handling: Reference gene primers were amplified, and this amplification served to estimate nucleated cell counts. TCRdb's table, derived via immunoSEQ multiplex PCR, lists solely in-frame clones and lacks some. The D gene and trimming were derived from the DNA, and the V and J assignments and clone size from that table. The table has about 300,000 clones, roughly 82% seen once; the top ten hold 1.5% to 2%. The sequence derives from a woman between 45 and 60 years old with acute or convalescent COVID-19. The V call is TRBV30, the J call TRBJ1-5; 7 nucleotides match TRBD1. Specimen: peripheral blood. The CDR3 nucleotides read TGTGCCTGGAGGTACAGGGGCGACCAGCCCCAGCATTTT. This encodes CAWRYRGDQPQHF.